This TCR beta chain was obtained from a study of vaccination effects on CD4 cells after COVID-19. On the study more broadly: Vaccination of participants consisted of two doses of either the BNT162b2 or mRNA-1273 vaccine. Whole-study findings and limits: Substantial clonal contraction characterized both infection- and vaccine-induced clones late after vaccination. There were few convalescent patients in the study and no early post-infection timepoints.

As regards this clone: Its antigen is not known.

This CDR3 is built from 14 residues. Looked up from germline, CDR1 is SGHRS and CDR2 is YFSETQ. With V trimmed by 5 bases and J by 2 bases, 6 bases remained unmatched. Sequencing followed a ViraFEST assay step that expanded antigen-specific CD4+ T cells with viral peptide pools. Having been cultured for about 10 days, the cells underwent CD4+ T cell isolation. Vaccinated participants had no history of SARS-CoV-2 infection and tested negative for nucleocapsid antibodies. A density of approximately 2.2 million PBMC per well was used; these cells were cultured with about 10 IU/ml IL-2 and about 9.4 ug/ml peptides. Only in-frame clones appear in the TCRdb table, and some are missing; sequencing was by immunoSEQ multiplex PCR. The data contain under 45,000 clones, roughly two thirds of them seen just once; the ten biggest clones take up about 25%.

Sequenced material: CD4+ T cells from PBMCs cultured with HCoV-OC43 spike peptides, taken before COVID-19 vaccination. Subset meaning: HCoV-OC43 spike overlapping peptide pool stimulation. The TCR originated in a human donor who received a COVID-19 vaccine. This chain joins TRBV5-1 and TRBJ1-2, with 7 bases that match TRBD1. CDR3 sequence (DNA): TGCGCCAGCAGAGCTCCGGGACAGAACTATGGCTACACCTTC. It codes for CASRAPGQNYGYTF.